This T cell receptor (beta chain) was documented in a study of blood T cell repertoires in COVID-19. A word on this clone: One junction end disagrees with the germline gene, perhaps due to a read error.

The CDR3 loop spans 8 amino acids. The germline V gene encodes CDR1 WNHNN and CDR2 SYGVQD (reference sequence). Produced via immunoSEQ multiplex PCR; TCRdb's table is partial and in-frame only. Among approximately 220,000 clones, approximately 86% were seen once, and the ten largest hold roughly 3.8%. The chain uses TRBV10-1 and TRBJ1-2; D is unclear. Sequenced material: PBMCs or T cells enriched from blood (not recorded which). The sequence was obtained from a woman aged 40 to 49 with acute COVID-19. CDR3 in amino acids: CARDRRNF. The CDR3 nucleotides are TGCGCCAGGGACCGGAGGAACTTC.